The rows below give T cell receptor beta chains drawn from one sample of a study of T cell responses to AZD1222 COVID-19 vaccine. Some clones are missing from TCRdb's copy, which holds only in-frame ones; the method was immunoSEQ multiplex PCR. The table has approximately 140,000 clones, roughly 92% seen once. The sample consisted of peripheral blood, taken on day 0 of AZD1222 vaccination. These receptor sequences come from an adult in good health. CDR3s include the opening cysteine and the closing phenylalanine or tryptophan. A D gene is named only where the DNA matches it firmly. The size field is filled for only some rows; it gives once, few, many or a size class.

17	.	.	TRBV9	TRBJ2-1	CASSVGPTGQHIGEQFF	TGTGCCAGCAGCGTAGGCCCAACAGGGCAGCACATAGGTGAGCAGTTCTTC
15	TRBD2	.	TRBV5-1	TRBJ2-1	CASSFTSGEYNEQFF	TGCGCCAGCAGCTTTACTAGCGGGGAGTACAATGAGCAGTTCTTC
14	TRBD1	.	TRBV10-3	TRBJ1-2	CAISESTGNYGYTF	TGTGCCATCAGTGAGTCGACAGGGAACTATGGCTACACCTTC
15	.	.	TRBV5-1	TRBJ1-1	CASSREVQIGTEAFF	TGCGCCAGCAGCCGTGAGGTGCAAATCGGGACTGAAGCTTTCTTT
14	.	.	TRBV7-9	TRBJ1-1	CASSLRTSGTEAFF	TGTGCCAGCAGCTTACGGACCTCAGGGACTGAAGCTTTCTTT
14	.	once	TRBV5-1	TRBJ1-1	CASSLEAVNTEAFF	TGCGCCAGCAGCTTGGAGGCAGTGAACACTGAAGCTTTCTTT
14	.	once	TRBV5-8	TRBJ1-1	CASSLYRRVPEAFF	TGTGCCAGCAGCTTGTACAGGCGGGTCCCTGAAGCTTTCTTT
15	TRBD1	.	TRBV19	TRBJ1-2	CASSPPTGGWYGYTF	TGTGCCAGTAGTCCTCCGACAGGGGGGTGGTATGGCTACACCTTC
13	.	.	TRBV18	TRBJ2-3	CASSPPVGDTQYF	TGTGCCAGCTCACCACCGGTGGGGGATACGCAGTATTTT
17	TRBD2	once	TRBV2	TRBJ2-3	CASRHKGLAGESDTQYF	TGTGCCAGCCGACATAAGGGACTAGCGGGAGAGTCAGATACGCAGTATTTT
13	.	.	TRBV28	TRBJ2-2	CASRQGWTGELFF	TGTGCCAGCAGGCAGGGGTGGACCGGGGAGCTGTTTTTT
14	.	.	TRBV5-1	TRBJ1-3	CASIKGGPGNTIYF	TGCGCCAGCATAAAGGGGGGCCCTGGAAACACCATATATTTT
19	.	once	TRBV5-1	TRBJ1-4	CASSLGYRSPIATNEKLFF	TGCGCCAGCAGCTTAGGTTACCGGAGCCCGATTGCAACTAATGAAAAACTGTTTTTT
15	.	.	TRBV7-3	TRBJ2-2	CASSSLVRNTGELFF	TGTGCCAGCAGCTCCCTGGTTAGGAACACCGGGGAGCTGTTTTTT
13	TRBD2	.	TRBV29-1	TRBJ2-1	CSVVGAGGNEQFF	TGCAGCGTTGTTGGAGCGGGAGGCAATGAGCAGTTCTTC
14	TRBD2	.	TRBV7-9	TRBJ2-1	CASGVRALSTSEFF	TGTGCCAGTGGCGTCCGGGCCTTATCAACTAGCGAGTTCTTC
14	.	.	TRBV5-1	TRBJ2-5	CASSFGTPGETQYF	TGCGCCAGCAGCTTTGGGACCCCCGGAGAGACCCAGTACTTC
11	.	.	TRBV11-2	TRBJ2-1	CASSFSYEQFF	TGTGCCAGCAGCTTCTCGTATGAGCAGTTCTTC
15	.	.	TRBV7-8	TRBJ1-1	CASIKNRAQNTEAFF	TGTGCCAGCATTAAAAATAGGGCTCAGAACACTGAAGCTTTCTTT
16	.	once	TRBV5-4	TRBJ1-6	CASSLGWGQSNSPLHF	TGTGCCAGCAGCTTAGGGTGGGGACAAAGTAATTCACCCCTCCACTTT
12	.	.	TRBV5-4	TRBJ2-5	CASSLNPGPEYF	TGTGCCAGCAGCCTAAATCCGGGCCCTGAGTACTTC
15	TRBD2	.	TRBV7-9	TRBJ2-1	CASSRTSGSFHEQFF	TGTGCCAGCAGCAGGACTAGCGGGAGCTTCCATGAGCAGTTCTTC